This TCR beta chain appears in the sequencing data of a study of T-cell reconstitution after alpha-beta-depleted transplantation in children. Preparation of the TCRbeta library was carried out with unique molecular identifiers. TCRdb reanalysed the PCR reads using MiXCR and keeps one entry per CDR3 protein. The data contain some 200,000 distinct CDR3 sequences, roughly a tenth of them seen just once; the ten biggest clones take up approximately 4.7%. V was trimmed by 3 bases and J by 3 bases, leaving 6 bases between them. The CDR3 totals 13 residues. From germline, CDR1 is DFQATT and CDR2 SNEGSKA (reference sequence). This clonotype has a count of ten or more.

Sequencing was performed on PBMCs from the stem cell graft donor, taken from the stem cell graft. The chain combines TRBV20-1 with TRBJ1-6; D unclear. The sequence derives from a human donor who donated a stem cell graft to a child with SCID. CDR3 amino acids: CSASNSYNSPLHF. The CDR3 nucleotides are TGCAGTGCTAGTAACAGCTATAATTCACCCCTCCACTTT.